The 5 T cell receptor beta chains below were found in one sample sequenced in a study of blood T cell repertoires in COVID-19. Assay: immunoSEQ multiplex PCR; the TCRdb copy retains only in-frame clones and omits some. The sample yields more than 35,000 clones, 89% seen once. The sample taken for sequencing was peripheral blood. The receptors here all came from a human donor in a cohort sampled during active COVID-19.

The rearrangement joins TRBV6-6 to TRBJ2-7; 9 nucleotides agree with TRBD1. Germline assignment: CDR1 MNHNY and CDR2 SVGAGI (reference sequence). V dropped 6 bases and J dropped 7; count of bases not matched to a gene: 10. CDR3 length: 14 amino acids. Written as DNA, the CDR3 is TGTGCCAGCAGCCTTTGGACAGGGGAGGGAGAGCAGTACTTC. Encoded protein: CASSLWTGEGEQYF.

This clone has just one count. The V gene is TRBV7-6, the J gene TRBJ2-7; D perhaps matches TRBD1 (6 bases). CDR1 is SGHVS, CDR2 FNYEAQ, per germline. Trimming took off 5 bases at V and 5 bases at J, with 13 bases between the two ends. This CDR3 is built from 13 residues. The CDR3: CASSLTGIHEQYF. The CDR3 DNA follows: TGTGCCAGCAGCCTCACAGGGATCCACGAGCAGTACTTC.

CDR3 coding DNA: TGTGCCAGCAGCTTAGTGGGGCGCACTAATAATCAGCCCCAGCATTTT. Translated, it gives CASSLVGRTNNQPQHF. The genes are TRBV7-9 and TRBJ1-5, with TRBD1 as a possible D gene (5 bases). This CDR3 is built from 16 residues. The germline V and J ends were trimmed by 1 base and 4 bases, with 14 bases remaining between them. CDR1 is SEHNR and CDR2 is FQNEAQ in the germline V gene (reference sequence).

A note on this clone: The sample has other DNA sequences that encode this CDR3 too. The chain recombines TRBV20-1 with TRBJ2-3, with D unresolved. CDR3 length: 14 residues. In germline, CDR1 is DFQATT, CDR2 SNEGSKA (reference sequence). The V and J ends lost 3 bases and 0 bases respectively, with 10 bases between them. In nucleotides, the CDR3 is TGCAGTGCTAGTGGCCGCGGCAGCACAGATACGCAGTATTTT. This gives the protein CSASGRGSTDTQYF.

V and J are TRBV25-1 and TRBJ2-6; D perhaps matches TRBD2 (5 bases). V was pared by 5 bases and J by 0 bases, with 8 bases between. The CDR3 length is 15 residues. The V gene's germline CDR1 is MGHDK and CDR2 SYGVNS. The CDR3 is CASSSSRSGANVLTF. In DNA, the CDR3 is TGTGCCAGCAGTTCTAGCCGCTCTGGGGCCAACGTCCTGACTTTC.